Listed below are T cell receptor beta chains from one sample, sequenced in a study of blood T cell repertoires in COVID-19. The method was immunoSEQ multiplex PCR; TCRdb's version includes in-frame clones alone and lacks a portion of them. The profile covers roughly 150,000 clones, with roughly nine tenths appearing a single time and about 4.7% taken by the ten largest. What was sequenced was peripheral blood. The source of these receptors is a human donor in a cohort sampled during active COVID-19. Both conserved end residues are part of each CDR3. Each record gives: J gene, V gene, CDR3 length, clone size, D gene, CDR3 protein, CDR3 DNA. The D gene is left open where the match is weak. Only part of the rows carry a size: once, few, many, or a class if the clone is expanded.

>TRBJ2-1|TRBV9|15|.|.
CASSVEPSSYNEQFF
TGTGCCAGCAGCGTAGAGCCGAGCTCCTACAATGAGCAGTTCTTC
>TRBJ2-3|TRBV10-3|11|once|TRBD1
CATTGDDTQYF
TGTGCCACAACAGGGGATGATACGCAGTATTTT
>TRBJ2-2|TRBV6-1|19|.|.
CASRESGVASGSNTGELFF
TGTGCCAGCAGGGAATCAGGGGTGGCTAGCGGATCGAACACCGGGGAGCTGTTTTTT
>TRBJ2-7|TRBV29-1|13|.|.
CSVLGTGTYEQYF
TGCAGCGTCCTCGGGACTGGTACCTACGAGCAGTACTTC
>TRBJ2-3|TRBV7-2|16|.|TRBD2
CASSLATSGGADTQYF
TGTGCCAGCAGCTTAGCCACTAGCGGGGGGGCAGATACGCAGTATTTT
>TRBJ2-3|TRBV7-3|16|.|.
CASSPGWARGGDTQYF
TGTGCCAGCAGCCCCGGCTGGGCTAGGGGGGGAGATACGCAGTATTTT
>TRBJ2-2|TRBV4-1|16|once|TRBD1
CASSQQAGGVTGELFF
TGCGCCAGCAGCCAACAAGCAGGGGGTGTCACCGGGGAGCTGTTTTTT
>TRBJ1-1|TRBV12-3/TRBV12-4|13|once|.
CASSSDRYTEAFF
TGTGCCAGCAGTTCCGACAGATACACTGAAGCTTTCTTT
>TRBJ1-1|TRBV13|13|.|.
CASSFRGNTEAFF
TGTGCCAGCAGCTTCAGGGGGAACACTGAAGCTTTCTTT
>TRBJ1-5|TRBV19|14|few|TRBD1
CASIPTGYGQPQHF
TGTGCCAGTATCCCGACAGGGTATGGTCAGCCCCAGCATTTT
>TRBJ1-3|TRBV29-1|13|.|.
CSVEDAGGSTIYF
TGCAGCGTTGAAGACGCGGGGGGGAGCACCATATATTTT
>TRBJ2-1|TRBV3-1/TRBV3-2|15|.|.
CASSQDGGPYNEQFF
TGTGCCAGCAGCCAAGATGGGGGCCCCTACAATGAGCAGTTCTTC
>TRBJ2-5|TRBV3-1/TRBV3-2|15|.|.
CASSQAPGSMETQYF
TGTGCCAGCAGCCAAGCCCCAGGGTCTATGGAGACCCAGTACTTC
>TRBJ2-3|TRBV11-2|15|few|TRBD1
CASSPRTGFTDTQYF
TGTGCCAGCAGCCCTCGGACAGGCTTCACAGATACGCAGTATTTT
>TRBJ2-2|TRBV9|16|once|.
CASSPGLPPNTGELFF
TGTGCCAGCAGCCCTGGACTACCCCCGAACACCGGGGAGCTGTTTTTT
>TRBJ1-3|TRBV29-1|15|once|TRBD1
CSVEADRTVGNTIYF
TGCAGCGTTGAAGCGGACAGGACAGTCGGAAACACCATATATTTT
>TRBJ2-7|TRBV4-2|18|few|.
CASSRGGRAATGRNEQYF
TGTGCCAGCAGCCGAGGAGGACGGGCTGCGACAGGGAGGAACGAGCAGTACTTC
>TRBJ1-6|TRBV30|14|.|TRBD1
CAWALDRGRPPLHF
TGTGCCTGGGCCCTTGACAGGGGGCGGCCACCCCTCCACTTT
>TRBJ2-7|TRBV30|16|.|TRBD2
CAWSFGTSGRRNEQYF
TGTGCCTGGAGCTTCGGGACTAGCGGGAGGAGAAACGAGCAGTACTTC
>TRBJ1-2|TRBV28|12|.|.
CASSYETYGYTF
TGTGCCAGCAGTTACGAGACTTATGGCTACACCTTC
>TRBJ2-1|TRBV5-4|14|.|.
CASSLEYSSNEQFF
TGTGCCAGCAGCTTGGAGTATAGCAGTAATGAGCAGTTCTTC
>TRBJ2-3|TRBV2|15|.|.
CASSEAERITDTQYF
TGTGCCAGCAGTGAAGCTGAGCGGATCACAGATACGCAGTATTTT
>TRBJ2-1|TRBV7-9|16|.|TRBD2
CASSPQASGSYNEQFF
TGTGCCAGCAGCCCCCAGGCTAGCGGGAGTTACAATGAGCAGTTCTTC
>TRBJ1-1|TRBV28|15|.|TRBD1
CASSLPGQLNTEAFF
TGTGCCAGCAGTTTACCGGGACAGCTGAACACTGAAGCTTTCTTT
>TRBJ1-6|TRBV2|15|once|TRBD1
CASSAGQAFNSPLHF
TGTGCCAGCAGTGCGGGACAGGCTTTTAATTCACCCCTCCACTTT
>TRBJ2-7|TRBV5-4|14|.|.
CASSFGSGAYEQYF
TGTGCCAGCAGCTTTGGTAGCGGAGCCTACGAGCAGTACTTC
>TRBJ2-3|TRBV12-1|17|few|.
CASSFAGTAPSTDTQYF
TGTGCCAGCAGCTTTGCTGGGACTGCACCTAGCACAGATACGCAGTATTTT
>TRBJ2-7|TRBV7-3|15|.|.
CASSLTGAVLGEQYF
TGTGCCAGCAGCTTAACGGGGGCAGTCCTGGGGGAGCAGTACTTC
>TRBJ2-1|TRBV4-1|18|.|TRBD2
CASSQAPGLAGAIDEQFF
TGCGCCAGCAGCCAAGCGCCGGGACTAGCGGGAGCAATCGATGAGCAGTTCTTC
>TRBJ2-5|TRBV11-2|18|.|TRBD2
CASSLVSASGRSQETQYF
TGTGCCAGCAGCTTAGTATCCGCTAGCGGGAGATCCCAAGAGACCCAGTACTTC
>TRBJ1-2|TRBV7-2|13|.|TRBD1
CASSLGQGIGYTF
TGTGCCAGCAGCCTGGGACAGGGAATAGGTTACACCTTC
>TRBJ1-2|TRBV3-1/TRBV3-2|14|.|.
CASSPGLTPTGYTF
TGTGCCAGCAGCCCGGGACTGACCCCTACCGGCTACACCTTC
>TRBJ1-5|TRBV27|15|.|.
CASSLSWQVGQPQHF
TGTGCCAGCAGTTTATCGTGGCAGGTTGGTCAGCCCCAGCATTTT
>TRBJ1-3|TRBV25-1|14|.|TRBD1
CASRQTGTGNTIYF
TGTGCCAGCAGACAGACAGGGACTGGAAACACCATATATTTT
>TRBJ1-1|TRBV10-2|16|once|TRBD1
CASSEDRVFRNTEAFF
TGCGCCAGCAGTGAGGACAGGGTTTTCAGGAACACTGAAGCTTTCTTT
>TRBJ2-1|TRBV11-3|15|.|TRBD1
CASSFRRGQGNEQFF
TGTGCCAGCAGCTTTAGGCGGGGACAGGGCAATGAGCAGTTCTTC